What follows is one T cell receptor (beta chain) and its context. The data belong to a study of CD8 T cells in Susac syndrome. It was with random hexamers that 0.5 to 1 ug RNA was reverse transcribed. A single record per CDR3 protein comes from TCRdb applying MiXCR to the immunoSEQ multiplex PCR reads. The sample lists about 400,000 distinct CDR3 sequences, approximately 89% occurring once. Sequencing targeted TCR beta in blood CD8+ and CD4+ T cells. In contrast to the negatively isolated CD8+ and CD4+ T cells, TEMRA cells were FACS-enriched. The CDR3 loop spans 13 amino acids. CDR1 is MNHEY, CDR2 SVGEGT, per germline. Deletions cut 5 bases from V and 3 bases from J, with 10 bases between.

Material for sequencing was CD8+ T cells from PBMCs. The chain recombines TRBV6-2 or TRBV6-3 with TRBJ2-5; D ambiguous. The TCR sequence derives from a human donor with multiple sclerosis. Here the CDR3 DNA reads TGTGCCAGCAGTCCAAGGAGCGAAGAGACCCAGTACTTC. Amino acids: CASSPRSEETQYF.